The subject of this entry is one TCR beta chain. V dropped 4 bases and J dropped 8 bases, with 11 bases sitting between them. Germline V gene data show CDR1 as KGHSH and CDR2 as LQKENI. This CDR3 is 13 amino acids long. This specimen comes from a study of blood T cell repertoires in COVID-19. Study-level information: Acute and convalescent COVID-19 specimens originated in the United States, Italy and Spain. T cells, B-cell-depleted T cells, or PBMCs supplied cDNA or gDNA.

Authors' data handling: Scientists estimated how many nucleated cells there were by amplifying reference gene primers. Data came from immunoSEQ multiplex PCR; TCRdb stores just in-frame clones and leaves some out. Clone size and V and J calls were adopted from that table, with D and trimming inferred from the DNA. The sample has fewer than 500,000 clones; approximately 77% are singletons. The origin of this receptor is a human donor with acute or convalescent COVID-19. The donor label of this sample is uncertain. The sequencing sample was made of peripheral blood. V usage is TRBV18 and J usage is TRBJ1-4; D possibly corresponds to TRBD1 (6 bases). This CDR3 reads CASSQGVGEKLFF. The DNA of the CDR3 is TGTGCCAGCTCACAGGGGGTCGGGGAAAAACTGTTTTTT.